The clone carrying this T cell receptor beta chain occurred a few times. TCRdb itself ran the RT-PCR reads through MiXCR, one entry per CDR3 protein. The table lists more than 600,000 distinct CDR3 sequences, 12% to 15% of them singletons. Germline CDR1 reads SGHRS; CDR2 reads YFSETQ. The CDR3 has 15 amino acids. V was clipped by 4 bases and J by 1 base, with 14 bases between them. The TCR originated in a female donor in good health, serving as a healthy control. The sequencing input was memory CD4+ T cells from blood. The J gene is TRBJ1-1, the V gene TRBV5-1; D is ambiguous. The CDR3 protein is CASSGEGPGNTEAFF. The CDR3 DNA is TGCGCCAGCAGCGGTGAAGGACCCGGGAACACTGAAGCTTTCTTT. The full variable domain, with the rest looked up from reference TRBV5-1 and TRBJ1-1, is KAGVTQTPRYLIKTRGQQVTLSCSPISGHRSVSWYQQTPGQGLQFLFEYFSETQRNKGNFPGRFSGRQFSNSRSEMNVSTLELGDSALYLCASSGEGPGNTEAFFGQGTRLTVV.